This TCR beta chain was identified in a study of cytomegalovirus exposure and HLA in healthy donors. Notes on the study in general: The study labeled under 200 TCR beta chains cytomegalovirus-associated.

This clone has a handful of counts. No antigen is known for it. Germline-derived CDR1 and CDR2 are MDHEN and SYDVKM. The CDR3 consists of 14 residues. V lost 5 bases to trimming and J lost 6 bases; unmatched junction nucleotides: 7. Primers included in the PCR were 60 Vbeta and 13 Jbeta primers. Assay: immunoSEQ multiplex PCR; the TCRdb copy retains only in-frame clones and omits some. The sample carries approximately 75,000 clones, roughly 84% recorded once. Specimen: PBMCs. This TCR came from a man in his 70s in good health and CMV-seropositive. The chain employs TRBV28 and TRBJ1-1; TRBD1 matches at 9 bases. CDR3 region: CASSTGTGLPEAFF. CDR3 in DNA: TGTGCCAGCAGTACCGGGACAGGGCTGCCTGAAGCTTTCTTT.